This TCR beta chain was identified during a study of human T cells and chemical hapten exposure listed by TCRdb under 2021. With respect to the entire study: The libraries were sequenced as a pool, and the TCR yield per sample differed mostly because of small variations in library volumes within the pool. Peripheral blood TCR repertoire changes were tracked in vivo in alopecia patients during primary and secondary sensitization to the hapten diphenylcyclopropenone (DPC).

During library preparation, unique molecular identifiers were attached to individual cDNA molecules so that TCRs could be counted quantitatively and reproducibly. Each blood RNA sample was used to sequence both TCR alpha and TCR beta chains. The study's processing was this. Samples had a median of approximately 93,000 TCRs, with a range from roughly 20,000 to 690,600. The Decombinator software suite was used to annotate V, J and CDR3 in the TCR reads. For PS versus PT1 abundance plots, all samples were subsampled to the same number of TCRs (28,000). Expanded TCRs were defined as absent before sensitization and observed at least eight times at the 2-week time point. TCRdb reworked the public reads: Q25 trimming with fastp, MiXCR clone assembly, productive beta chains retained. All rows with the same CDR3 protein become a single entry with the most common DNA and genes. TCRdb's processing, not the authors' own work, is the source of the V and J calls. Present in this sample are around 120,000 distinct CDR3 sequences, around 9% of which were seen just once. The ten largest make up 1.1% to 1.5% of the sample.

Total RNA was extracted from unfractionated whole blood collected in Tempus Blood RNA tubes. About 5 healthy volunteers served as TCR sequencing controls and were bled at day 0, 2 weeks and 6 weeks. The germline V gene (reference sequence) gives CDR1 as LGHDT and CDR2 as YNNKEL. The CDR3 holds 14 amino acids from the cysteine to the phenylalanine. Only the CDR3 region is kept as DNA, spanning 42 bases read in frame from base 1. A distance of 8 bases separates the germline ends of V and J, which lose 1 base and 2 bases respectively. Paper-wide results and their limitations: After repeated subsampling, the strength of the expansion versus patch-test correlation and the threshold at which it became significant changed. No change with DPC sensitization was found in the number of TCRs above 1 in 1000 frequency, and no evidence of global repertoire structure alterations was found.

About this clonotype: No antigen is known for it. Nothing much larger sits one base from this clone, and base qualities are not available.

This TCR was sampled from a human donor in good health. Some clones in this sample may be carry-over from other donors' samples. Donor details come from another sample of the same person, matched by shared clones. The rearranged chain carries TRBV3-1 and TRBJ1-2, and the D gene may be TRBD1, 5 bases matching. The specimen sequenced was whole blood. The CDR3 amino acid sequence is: CASSQAGRNYGYTF. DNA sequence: TGTGCCAGCAGCCAAGCGGGGCGGAACTATGGCTACACCTTC.